These 24 T cell receptor beta chains were sequenced from one sample in a study of blood T cell repertoires in COVID-19 (TCRdb year 2020). Library generation was performed with the immunoSEQ multiplex PCR assay. Drawn from immuneACCESS, this table holds only the in-frame rearrangements with V and J called that TCRdb kept. Clones are partly lost; checked studies trace under half to an unresolved V gene and leave the rest unexplained. Across this sample there are more than 130,000 clones, with approximately 80% seen only once. The ten most abundant clones make up roughly 9% of the sample. The sequenced sample consisted of peripheral blood. The receptors were gathered from a woman of 80 years or more in a cohort sampled during active or convalescent COVID-19.

Comment on this clone: One end of the junction is discordant with germline, which a read error may explain. The rearrangement joins TRBV3-1 (or the pseudogene TRBV3-2) to TRBJ2-1; 12 bases are shared with TRBD2. CDR1 LGHDT and CDR2 YNNKEL come from the germline V gene (reference sequence). The CDR3 is 15 amino acids. The CDR3 region is CASSQVLAGGSLKLF. Here the CDR3 DNA reads TGTGCCAGCAGCCAAGTACTAGCGGGGGGCTCCCTAAAGCTCTTC.

The chain carries TRBV6-2 or TRBV6-3 and TRBJ2-5; TRBD1 is a possible D gene (5 bases). V was pared by 0 bases and J by 5 bases, with 10 bases between. The length of the CDR3 is 14 residues. The germline gives CDR1 MNHEY, CDR2 SVGEGT. CDR3 in amino acids: CASSYSSGPETQYF. In nucleotides, the CDR3 is TGTGCCAGCAGTTACTCGTCAGGGCCCGAGACCCAGTACTTC.

J is TRBJ2-3 and V is TRBV28, with 13 bases aligning to TRBD2. V was clipped by 6 bases and J by 9 bases; unmatched bases: 6. The germline CDR1 and CDR2 sequences are MDHEN and SYDVKM. CDR3 size: 14 residues. DNA for the CDR3: TGTGCCAGCAGGCCGGGACTAGCGGGGAAAACGCAGTATTTT. Its translation is CASRPGLAGKTQYF. The variable domain in full, completed from reference TRBV28 and TRBJ2-3, reads DVKVTQSSRYLVKRTGEKVFLECVQDMDHENMFWYRQDPGLGLRLIYFSYDVKMKEKGDIPEGYSVSREKKERFSLILESASTNQTSMYLCASRPGLAGKTQYFGPGTRLTVL.

The chain carries TRBV24-1 and TRBJ1-4; D call uncertain. The CDR3 totals 16 residues. V gave up 5 bases and J gave up 0 bases, with 12 bases separating them. The germline CDR1 and CDR2 sequences are KGHDR and SFDVKD. The DNA of the CDR3 is TGTGCCACCAGTGCTGCTGGGCCTACAACTAATGAAAAACTGTTTTTT. It codes for CATSAAGPTTNEKLFF.

This clone was seen once. This chain links TRBV7-3 with TRBJ2-5; 9 bases map to TRBD2. Per the germline V gene, CDR1 is SGHTA and CDR2 is FQGTGA. V lost 5 bases, J lost 0 bases, and 7 bases stayed unmatched. This CDR3 comprises 16 residues. CDR3 bases: TGTGCCAGCAGCCCCGAGGCGGGAGGGTACCAAGAGACCCAGTACTTC. Translating it yields CASSPEAGGYQETQYF.

J is TRBJ1-2 and V is TRBV4-3; 10 bases are a match to TRBD1. Looked up from germline, CDR1 is LGHNA and CDR2 is YSLEER. CDR3 length equals 12 residues. Unmatched junction bases numbered 6, after V lost 4 bases and J lost 13 bases. CDR3 residues: CASSRGQGSSTF. The CDR3 DNA reads as TGCGCCAGCAGCCGGGGACAGGGGTCATCCACCTTC.

V gene TRBV6-5 combines with J gene TRBJ1-2; the match to TRBD1 covers 7 bases. The CDR3 is 16 residues long. Germline assignment: CDR1 MNHEY and CDR2 SVGAGI. Unmatched junction bases numbered 10, after V lost 0 bases and J lost 6 bases. CDR3 in amino acids: CASSYSMSQQGNGYTF. The CDR3 region has the DNA TGTGCCAGCAGTTACTCGATGTCCCAACAGGGGAATGGCTACACCTTC.

The count of this clone is one. The chain is built from TRBV6-2 or TRBV6-3 and TRBJ2-3, with TRBD2 matching 7 bases. The junction had 3 bases not matched to a gene; V was cut back by 4 bases and J by 2 bases. There are 14 residues in the CDR3. The germline CDR1 and CDR2 sequences are MNHEY and SVGEGT. CDR3 sequence (DNA): TGTGCCAGCAGTTGGCTAGCGGACACAGATACGCAGTATTTT. It translates to CASSWLADTDTQYF.

The J gene is TRBJ1-2, the V gene TRBV19; 9 bases line up with TRBD1. The CDR3 has 16 amino acids. The germline V gene has CDR1 LNHDA and CDR2 SQIVND (reference sequence). J was trimmed by 6 bases and V by 2 bases; bases with no gene match: 10. This CDR3 reads CASSIPQGAKENGYTF. CDR3 coding DNA: TGTGCCAGTAGTATACCACAGGGGGCGAAGGAGAATGGCTACACCTTC.

V is TRBV6-2 or TRBV6-3 and J is TRBJ1-1, with D perhaps matching TRBD1 (6 bases). This CDR3 spans 14 amino acids. Between the trimmed V and J ends, which lost 6 bases and 4 bases, there was a span of 15 bases. The germline CDR1 and CDR2 sequences are MNHEY and SVGEGT. DNA of the CDR3: TGTGCCAGCAGCAGACGGGACACCCGCACTGAAGCTTTCTTT. Amino acids: CASSRRDTRTEAFF.

This chain links TRBV6-1 with TRBJ2-7; D not certain. This CDR3 has 14 amino acids. Germline CDR1 reads MNHNS; CDR2 reads SASEGT. V lost 1 base and J lost 1, with 8 bases in between. CDR3: CASSEGPESYEQYF. The CDR3 region has the DNA TGTGCCAGCAGTGAAGGTCCGGAGTCCTACGAGCAGTACTTC.

The gene calls are TRBV5-1 and TRBJ2-7; 7 nucleotides agree with TRBD1. CDR1 is SGHRS and CDR2 is YFSETQ in the germline V gene. The CDR3 is 16 amino acids. With 0 bases clipped from V and 3 bases from J, the junction kept 9 bases outside the gene matches. The CDR3 nucleotides read TGCGCCAGCAGCTTGGGACAGGGATCGGCTTACTACGAGCAGTACTTC. Translating gives CASSLGQGSAYYEQYF.

The chain uses TRBV11-2 and TRBJ2-7; 9 bases are a match to TRBD2. Germline trimming cut 5 bases from V and 7 bases from J; bases unmatched to any gene: 15. The CDR3 is made up of 16 amino acids. Germline V gene lookup returns CDR1 SGHAT and CDR2 FQNNGV. The CDR3 nucleotides read TGTGCCAGCAGCCGAATCAGCGGGGGGACGCTAGGGGAGCAGTACTTC. As protein: CASSRISGGTLGEQYF.

V gene TRBV2 combines with J gene TRBJ2-3; D is possibly TRBD2 (5 bases). Per the germline V gene, CDR1 is SNHLY and CDR2 is FYNNEI. Deletions cut 4 bases from V and 2 bases from J, with 7 bases between. This CDR3 spans 13 amino acids. The CDR3 nucleotides read TGTGCCAGCAGTGGGCTAGCCACAGATACGCAGTATTTT. This encodes CASSGLATDTQYF.

This chain links TRBV19 with TRBJ1-2, with D possibly TRBD1 on 5 matching bases. The V end lost 6 bases, the J end lost 4 bases, and 15 bases lay between the germline ends. This CDR3 contains 14 residues. The germline V gene has CDR1 LNHDA and CDR2 SQIVND (reference sequence). The CDR3 DNA reads TGTGCCAGTAGCCCGGGAGGCCAGGGCTATGGCTACACCTTC. Translating it yields CASSPGGQGYGYTF.

The chain employs TRBV11-2 and TRBJ1-2; 11 bases are a match to TRBD1. The CDR3 has 13 residues. Losses at the gene ends were 5 bases for V and 6 bases for J; bases not matched to a gene: 2. Germline CDR1 is SGHAT and CDR2 is FQNNGV. CDR3 residues: CASSPGQGDGYTF. CDR3 DNA sequence: TGTGCCAGCAGCCCGGGACAGGGGGATGGCTACACCTTC.

The V and J genes are TRBV18 and TRBJ1-1, with TRBD1 matching 7 bases. Germline-derived CDR1 and CDR2 are KGHSH and LQKENI. With V trimmed by 4 bases and J by 0 bases, 5 bases remained unmatched. This CDR3 spans 15 amino acids. The DNA of the CDR3 is TGTGCCAGCTCACGTGGGGACAGCGTGAACACTGAAGCTTTCTTT. This gives the protein CASSRGDSVNTEAFF.

A few counts support this clone. This chain joins TRBV6-1 and TRBJ2-6; D unclear. The CDR3 runs to 13 residues. Per the germline V gene, CDR1 is MNHNS and CDR2 is SASEGT. Trimming cost V 3 bases and J 9 bases, with 9 bases left between them. This CDR3 reads CASSEARGNVLTF. Written as DNA, the CDR3 is TGTGCCAGCAGTGAGGCCCGAGGCAACGTCCTGACTTTC.

This clone was observed a handful of times. The V gene is TRBV19, the J gene TRBJ1-2; TRBD1 might be the D (5 bases). V was cut by 0 bases and J by 5 bases, with 10 bases left in between. The CDR3 loop spans 14 amino acids. Germline assignment: CDR1 LNHDA and CDR2 SQIVND (reference sequence). The CDR3 here is CASSIEGLRYGYTF. CDR3 DNA: TGTGCCAGTAGTATAGAGGGGCTCCGATATGGCTACACCTTC. The full variable domain, with the rest looked up from reference TRBV19 and TRBJ1-2, is DGGITQSPKYLFRKEGQNVTLSCEQNLNHDAMYWYRQDPGQGLRLIYYSQIVNDFQKGDIAEGYSVSREKKESFPLTVTSAQKNPTAFYLCASSIEGLRYGYTFGSGTRLTVV.

This clone has more than one count but fewer than ten. The rearrangement uses TRBV18 and TRBJ1-4; D is unclear. This CDR3 has 14 amino acids. V was clipped by 3 bases and J by 5 bases, with 10 bases between them. CDR1 is KGHSH, CDR2 LQKENI, per germline. Written as DNA, the CDR3 is TGTGCCAGCTCACCCACGTCGGGGAATGAAAAACTGTTTTTT. It yields the protein CASSPTSGNEKLFF.

The rearrangement uses TRBV6-5 and TRBJ2-5; D gene unclear. Germline CDR1 reads MNHEY; CDR2 reads SVGAGI. Trimming removed 8 bases at V and 0 bases at J, with 10 bases between. The CDR3 is made up of 13 amino acids. CDR3 sequence (DNA): TGTGCCAGCCTGCGACAAGACCAAGAGACCCAGTACTTC. It yields the protein CASLRQDQETQYF.

The chain joins TRBV7-2 to TRBJ2-5, with D possibly TRBD2 on 6 matching bases. The CDR3 runs to 15 residues. Germline V gene sequence: CDR1 SGHTA, CDR2 FQGNSA. The ends were cut back, 5 bases at V and 5 bases at J, with 18 bases in the middle. The CDR3 nucleotides are TGTGCCAGCAGCCCACCGGGACTTAGCAGGGAGACCCAGTACTTC. It specifies CASSPPGLSRETQYF. The full variable domain, rest sourced from reference TRBV7-2 and TRBJ2-5, is GAGVSQSPSNKVTEKGKDVELRCDPISGHTALYWYRQSLGQGLEFLIYFQGNSAPDKSGLPSDRFSAERTGGSVSTLTIQRTQQEDSAVYLCASSPPGLSRETQYFGPGTRLLVL.

The V and J genes are TRBV6-2 or TRBV6-3 and TRBJ1-1; tentative D call: TRBD1 (6 bases). The V gene's germline CDR1 is MNHEY and CDR2 SVGEGT. V lost 2 bases, J lost 8 bases, and 12 bases lay in between. The CDR3 has 13 residues. CDR3 residues: CASSYEWDIEAFF. The CDR3 nucleotides read TGTGCCAGCAGTTACGAATGGGACATCGAAGCTTTCTTT.

V is TRBV7-9 and J is TRBJ1-2; tentative D call: TRBD1 (5 bases). CDR1 is SEHNR, CDR2 FQNEAQ, per germline (reference sequence). V shed 7 bases and J shed 1 base, with 19 bases lying between them. There are 16 residues in the CDR3. CDR3 in DNA: TGTGCCAGCACCTATCGCGGGGGGGGTGTTAACTATGGCTACACCTTC. Residues: CASTYRGGGVNYGYTF. The full variable domain, with the rest looked up from reference TRBV7-9 and TRBJ1-2, is DTGVSQNPRHKITKRGQNVTFRCDPISEHNRLYWYRQTLGQGPEFLTYFQNEAQLEKSRLLSDRFSAERPKGSFSTLEIQRTEQGDSAMYLCASTYRGGGVNYGYTFGSGTRLTVV.